Below are 28 T cell receptor beta chains sequenced from a single sample in a study of beta chain features in type 1 diabetes. What was sequenced were expressed TCRB transcripts, since all of the isolated RNA had been reverse transcribed. Clones were sequenced by immunoSEQ multiplex PCR, and TCRdb holds only the in-frame ones, with some missing. The table lists a few hundred thousand clones, 30% of them singletons, with about 0.06% in the top ten. Sequenced sample: naive CD4+ T cells from blood. These receptors all stem from a man between 18 and 35 years old in good health.

The chain is built from TRBV14 and TRBJ2-7; 9 bases agree with TRBD2. The V gene's germline CDR1 is SGHDN and CDR2 FVKESK. The junction had 10 bases not matched to a gene; V was cut back by 1 base and J by 3 bases. The CDR3 covers 17 residues. The CDR3 here is CASSQAGSGRGVYEQYF. CDR3 nucleotides: TGTGCCAGCAGCCAAGCTGGTAGCGGGAGAGGGGTCTACGAGCAGTACTTC.

The chain has TRBV5-6 and TRBJ2-5, with TRBD1 identical over 10 bases. With 0 bases clipped from V and 1 base from J, the junction kept 0 bases outside the gene matches. The CDR3 is 15 residues long. CDR1 SGHDT and CDR2 YYEEEE come from the germline V gene. Here the CDR3 reads CASSLGDRGQETQYF. CDR3 sequence (DNA): TGTGCCAGCAGCTTGGGGGACAGGGGCCAAGAGACCCAGTACTTC. The variable domain in full, completed from reference TRBV5-6 and TRBJ2-5, reads DAGVTQSPTHLIKTRGQQVTLRCSPKSGHDTVSWYQQALGQGPQFIFQYYEEEERQRGNFPDRFSGHQFPNYSSELNVNALLLGDSALYLCASSLGDRGQETQYFGPGTRLLVL.

The chain links TRBV9 to TRBJ2-1; D remains unclear. CDR1 SGDLS and CDR2 YYNGEE come from the germline V gene. CDR3 length: 14 amino acids. V shed 3 bases and J shed 0 bases, with 7 bases lying between them. This chain's CDR3 is CASSGGGSYNEQFF. Here the CDR3 DNA reads TGTGCCAGCAGCGGTGGTGGCTCCTACAATGAGCAGTTCTTC.

This clone was detected only a few times. The rearrangement joins TRBV4-1 to TRBJ2-6; D is unclear. Germline assignment: CDR1 MGHRA and CDR2 YSYEKL. Trimming pared 1 base from V and 0 bases from J, leaving 10 bases between. CDR3 length equals 17 residues. The CDR3 coding sequence is TGCGCCAGCAGCCAAGGGAGCCAAAGCTCTGGGGCCAACGTCCTGACTTTC. Amino acids: CASSQGSQSSGANVLTF.

This clone was recorded once. The chain is built from TRBV30 and TRBJ2-7; 9 bases align to TRBD2. CDR1 and CDR2 (germline): GTSNPN, SVGIG (reference sequence). V trimming: 5 bases; J trimming: 5 bases; junction bases outside the gene matches: 10. The CDR3 has 14 amino acids. The CDR3 DNA sequence: TGTGCCTGGGCCAGAGGGCTAGCGGGAAACGAGCAGTACTTC. It encodes CAWARGLAGNEQYF.

The chain links TRBV7-2 to TRBJ2-3; tentative D call: TRBD2 (6 bases). CDR1 and CDR2 from the germline V gene are SGHTA and FQGNSA. Trimming removed 8 bases at V and 2 bases at J, with 11 bases between. The CDR3 has 13 amino acids. CDR3 coding DNA: TGTGCCAGCGCGGCGGGACTCACAGATACGCAGTATTTT. As protein: CASAAGLTDTQYF.

On this clone: Other DNA sequences in this sample translate to the same CDR3. J is TRBJ2-7 and V is TRBV28; D not certain. CDR3 length equals 11 residues. V gave up 5 bases and J gave up 4 bases, with 6 bases separating them. Per germline, CDR1 MDHEN and CDR2 SYDVKM. This chain's CDR3 is CASSPRYEQYF. Written as DNA, the CDR3 is TGTGCCAGCAGTCCACGGTACGAGCAGTACTTC.

This clone was seen only a few times. The CDR3 is CASSIQGEQFF. CDR3 coding DNA: TGTGCCAGTAGTATCCAGGGTGAGCAGTTCTTC. The chain carries TRBV19 and TRBJ2-1, with D possibly being TRBD1 (5 bases). The CDR3 has 11 amino acids. The germline V gene encodes CDR1 LNHDA and CDR2 SQIVND (reference sequence). The ends were cut back, 3 bases at V and 9 bases at J, with 6 bases in the middle.

The chain recombines TRBV6-1 with TRBJ2-7; no clear D. V was shortened by 10 bases and J by 3 bases, with 16 bases between the two germline ends. CDR3 length: 13 residues. Germline V gives CDR1 MNHNS, CDR2 SASEGT. This CDR3 reads CATLPGTDYEQYF. CDR3 DNA: TGTGCCACCCTCCCAGGTACCGACTACGAGCAGTACTTC.

The rearrangement uses TRBV7-2 and TRBJ2-1; 7 nucleotides align to TRBD1. The CDR3 sequence is 13 residues long. Germline V gene data show CDR1 as SGHTA and CDR2 as FQGNSA. J gave up 10 bases and V 4 bases, and 7 bases lay outside the gene matches. CDR3 sequence reads: CASSSTGLGEQFF. The CDR3 DNA sequence: TGTGCCAGCAGCTCGACAGGGCTCGGGGAGCAGTTCTTC.

The chain is built from TRBV15 and TRBJ2-2; tentatively, D is TRBD1 (5 bases). This CDR3 spans 14 amino acids. Trimming removed 5 bases at V and 1 base at J, with 8 bases between. Germline V gives CDR1 LNHNV, CDR2 YYDKDF (reference sequence). CDR3: CATSWQGNTGELFF. The CDR3 DNA reads as TGTGCCACCAGCTGGCAGGGGAACACCGGGGAGCTGTTTTTT.

This clone was seen more than once but under ten times. The chain joins TRBV25-1 to TRBJ2-7; D is tentatively TRBD1 or TRBD2 (5 bases each). V was pared by 1 base and J by 3 bases, with 16 bases between. CDR3 size: 16 residues. CDR1 is MGHDK and CDR2 is SYGVNS in the germline V gene. The CDR3 bases are TGTGCCAGCAGTGAATTCGGGGCAGGGACCCTCTACGAGCAGTACTTC. Translation gives CASSEFGAGTLYEQYF.

In DNA, the CDR3 is TGCAGCGTTGAAAGAGGGACAGGCGAGACCCAGTACTTC. Translation: CSVERGTGETQYF. The rearrangement joins TRBV29-1 to TRBJ2-5; 8 bases match TRBD1. V lost 2 bases, J lost 5 bases, and 4 bases stayed unmatched. The CDR3 is 13 residues long. Germline V gene data show CDR1 as SQVTM and CDR2 as ANQGSEA. Combining the CDR3 with reference TRBV29-1 and TRBJ2-5 gives the whole variable domain SAVISQKPSRDICQRGTSLTIQCQVDSQVTMMFWYRQQPGQSLTLIATANQGSEATYESGFVIDKFPISRPNLTFSTLTVSNMSPEDSSIYLCSVERGTGETQYFGPGTRLLVL.

The chain recombines TRBV18 with TRBJ1-1; perhaps TRBD1 as D (5 bases). The V end lost 10 bases, the J end lost 4 bases, and 16 bases lay between the germline ends. The CDR3 is made up of 13 amino acids. Germline loops: CDR1 KGHSH, CDR2 LQKENI. CDR3 sequence (DNA): TGTGCCACCATGGACAATCGGAGCACTGAAGCTTTCTTT. Its translation is CATMDNRSTEAFF.

The chain employs TRBV5-4 and TRBJ2-1; tentatively, D is TRBD1 (6 bases). V was shortened by 6 bases and J by 8 bases, with 9 bases between the two germline ends. The CDR3 runs to 11 residues. Per germline, CDR1 SGHNT and CDR2 YYREEE (reference sequence). CDR3 in DNA: TGTGCCAGCACCAACAGGGATGAGCAGTTCTTC. Protein sequence: CASTNRDEQFF.

There are a few counts of this clone. The same CDR3 arises from other DNA sequences in this sample as well. The CDR3 region is CATSREGRSTDTQYF. The CDR3 region has the DNA TGTGCCACCAGCAGAGAAGGCAGGAGCACAGATACGCAGTATTTT. V is TRBV15 and J is TRBJ2-3, with D unclear. The CDR3 runs to 15 residues. V was shortened by 0 bases and J by 0 bases, with 7 bases between the two germline ends. Germline values: CDR1 LNHNV, CDR2 YYDKDF (reference sequence).

The chain joins TRBV6-6 to TRBJ1-1; 7 nucleotides agree with TRBD1. CDR3 length equals 14 residues. V was clipped by 8 bases and J by 1 base; unmatched bases: 7. Germline V lookup: CDR1 MNHNY, CDR2 SVGAGI (reference sequence). The CDR3 DNA sequence: TGTGCCAGCTTGAGGGGGCAGTGGAACACTGAAGCTTTCTTT. This translates into CASLRGQWNTEAFF.

This clone was seen only a few times. The V and J genes are TRBV30 and TRBJ2-3; the D gene is possibly TRBD2 (6 bases). This CDR3 spans 15 amino acids. The germline V gene encodes CDR1 GTSNPN and CDR2 SVGIG (reference sequence). Deletions cut 1 base from V and 0 bases from J, with 11 bases between. In DNA, the CDR3 is TGTGCCTGGAGTGACCTAGCGACTAGCACAGATACGCAGTATTTT. This encodes CAWSDLATSTDTQYF.

The chain links TRBV5-6 to TRBJ1-2, with TRBD1 identical over 7 bases. Unmatched junction bases numbered 11, after V lost 4 bases and J lost 2 bases. This CDR3 region has 16 residues. CDR1 is SGHDT, CDR2 YYEEEE, per germline. CDR3 sequence (DNA): TGTGCCAGCAGCCGGTGGAGACAGGGATTAAACTATGGCTACACCTTC. It is translated as CASSRWRQGLNYGYTF.

V gene TRBV30 combines with J gene TRBJ2-2; no definite D call. Trimming removed 2 bases from V and 2 bases from J, with 6 bases in between. The germline CDR1 and CDR2 sequences are GTSNPN and SVGIG (reference sequence). This CDR3 contains 13 residues. The DNA for the CDR3 is TGTGCCTGGAGTTACGATAACACCGGGGAGCTGTTTTTT. It codes for CAWSYDNTGELFF. The entire variable domain, with the rest obtained from reference TRBV30 and TRBJ2-2, is as follows: SQTIHQWPATLVQPVGSPLSLECTVEGTSNPNLYWYRQAAGRGLQLLFYSVGIGQISSEVPQNLSASRPQDRQFILSSKKLLLSDSGFYLCAWSYDNTGELFFGEGSRLTVL.

This clone appeared a few times. The rearrangement uses TRBV2 and TRBJ2-1; 12 bases align to TRBD2. The CDR3 has 15 residues. V trimming: 4 bases; J trimming: 9 bases; junction bases outside the gene matches: 7. CDR1 and CDR2 from the germline V gene are SNHLY and FYNNEI. In DNA form, the CDR3 reads TGTGCCAGCAGTGCTACTAGCGGGAGGAGCGGTGAGCAGTTCTTC. Protein sequence: CASSATSGRSGEQFF. Full variable domain (missing parts from reference TRBV2 and TRBJ2-1): EPEVTQTPSHQVTQMGQEVILRCVPISNHLYFYWYRQILGQKVEFLVSFYNNEISEKSEIFDDQFSVERPDGSNFTLKIRSTKLEDSAMYFCASSATSGRSGEQFFGPGTRLTVL.

This clone was counted between two and nine times. This sequence joins TRBV7-2 and TRBJ2-5; D gene uncertain. CDR1 is SGHTA, CDR2 FQGNSA, per germline. The germline V and J ends were trimmed by 1 base and 0 bases, with 6 bases remaining between them. CDR3 size: 14 residues. The CDR3 protein is CASSLGFYQETQYF. The CDR3 nucleotides are TGTGCCAGCAGCTTAGGGTTCTACCAAGAGACCCAGTACTTC. Full variable domain (remainder filled in from reference TRBV7-2 and TRBJ2-5): GAGVSQSPSNKVTEKGKDVELRCDPISGHTALYWYRQSLGQGLEFLIYFQGNSAPDKSGLPSDRFSAERTGGSVSTLTIQRTQQEDSAVYLCASSLGFYQETQYFGPGTRLLVL.

This sequence joins TRBV28 and TRBJ1-1; TRBD1 might be the D (5 bases). The germline CDR1 and CDR2 sequences are MDHEN and SYDVKM. Trimming stripped 1 base from V and 5 bases from J, with 14 bases between. CDR3 length equals 15 residues. DNA for the CDR3: TGTGCCAGCAGTTTATTTGCAGGGTCGGGGACTGAAGCTTTCTTT. This gives the protein CASSLFAGSGTEAFF.

This chain connects TRBV6-1 to TRBJ1-1; TRBD1 might be the D (5 bases). V was trimmed by 8 bases and J by 5 bases, leaving 18 bases between them. The length of the CDR3 is 14 residues. Germline V lookup: CDR1 MNHNS, CDR2 SASEGT. The CDR3 region is CASQEQARGTEAFF. CDR3 in DNA: TGTGCCAGCCAGGAGCAGGCTAGGGGAACTGAAGCTTTCTTT.

The chain carries TRBV20-1 and TRBJ2-4; possibly TRBD2 for D (6 bases). There are 11 residues in the CDR3. The V end lost 5 bases, the J end lost 12 bases, and 14 bases lay between the germline ends. Germline V gene data show CDR1 as DFQATT and CDR2 as SNEGSKA (reference sequence). CDR3 region: CSAGDWESQYF. Here the CDR3 DNA reads TGCAGTGCTGGGGACTGGGAAAGTCAGTACTTC.

The chain links TRBV15 to TRBJ2-7, with a tentative D call TRBD1 (5 bases). Trimming pared 1 base from V and 2 bases from J, leaving 6 bases between. The CDR3 has 13 amino acids. Germline CDR1 LNHNV, CDR2 YYDKDF (reference sequence). CDR3 sequence (DNA): TGTGCCACCAGCAGAGGACAGCCCTACGAGCAGTACTTC. Residues: CATSRGQPYEQYF.

This chain connects TRBV4-3 to TRBJ1-5; D ambiguous. The V and J ends lost 0 bases and 7 bases respectively, with 10 bases between them. CDR3 length: 14 amino acids. Germline CDR1 reads LGHNA; CDR2 reads YSLEER. The CDR3, as DNA: TGCGCCAGCAGCCAAGATGTGCTATTGCAGCCCCAGCATTTT. Protein: CASSQDVLLQPQHF.

The chain has TRBV2 and TRBJ2-2, with 9 positions matching TRBD2. Germline assignment: CDR1 SNHLY and CDR2 FYNNEI. V shed 4 bases and J 6 bases; nucleotides not matched to a gene: 9. The CDR3 has 16 residues. The CDR3 loop reads CASSGFSGRAAGELFF. CDR3 coding DNA: TGTGCCAGCAGTGGTTTTAGCGGGAGAGCAGCCGGGGAGCTGTTTTTT. The full variable domain, completed using reference TRBV2 and TRBJ2-2, is EPEVTQTPSHQVTQMGQEVILRCVPISNHLYFYWYRQILGQKVEFLVSFYNNEISEKSEIFDDQFSVERPDGSNFTLKIRSTKLEDSAMYFCASSGFSGRAAGELFFGEGSRLTVL.